The clone carrying this T cell receptor (beta chain) was observed at least ten times. As yet, its antigen is unknown. The CDR3 consists of 18 residues. Trimming shortened V by 0 bases and J by 0 bases, and 16 bases separated the two germline ends. The sample is drawn from a study of T cells in Graves' hyperthyroidism and ophthalmopathy. General study points: Through a model of 13 V-J features, ophthalmopathy was separated from stable hyperthyroidism. Most expanded thyroid clonotypes above 0.001 also appeared in blood.

Regions amplified from RNA transcripts were the TCR beta CDR3 regions. A set of HTBI primers served as the primers for a first-round RT-PCR of the TCR CDR3. In TCRdb, the multiplex PCR reads were re-called with MiXCR into one record per CDR3 protein. The profile shows around 490,000 distinct CDR3 sequences, nearly 20% of them singletons. The chain uses TRBV12-3 or TRBV12-4 and TRBJ2-3; D ambiguous. The source is a middle-aged man with Graves' ophthalmopathy. The material sequenced was blood. The CDR3 DNA sequence: TGTGCCAGCAGTTTAGCAAGCCGGTTAAGAGGTAGCACAGATACGCAGTATTTT. Its protein product is CASSLASRLRGSTDTQYF.